The 13 T cell receptor beta chains in this list originate from one sample, sequenced in a study of human T cells and chemical hapten exposure. TCRdb independently ran MiXCR on the RACE reads; one entry per CDR3 protein. Among some 96,000 distinct CDR3 sequences listed, 9.3% were seen once. Specified time point: patch test 2, 6 weeks after DPC sensitization. Indicated treatment: therapeutic diphenylcyclopropenone sensitization with weekly scalp DPC. The sequencing used whole blood, collected in connection with sensitization to the hapten diphenylcyclopropenone (DPC). These receptors came from a woman aged 40 to 55 with alopecia areata. Some clones in this sample may be carry-over from other donors' samples.

At least ten counts were recorded for this clonotype. The gene calls are TRBV10-3 and TRBJ2-3; D is ambiguous. CDR1 is ENHRY and CDR2 is SYGVKD in the germline V gene. The CDR3 is made up of 14 amino acids. The V gene lost 4 bases and the J gene lost 2 bases, with 10 bases spanning the gap. CDR3 loop: CAISAVPPTDTQYF. The CDR3 DNA follows: TGTGCCATCAGTGCGGTTCCTCCCACAGATACGCAGTATTTT.

Only a few counts were recorded for this clonotype. The chain has TRBV5-1 and TRBJ2-3; perhaps TRBD2 as D (5 bases). Germline lookup yields CDR1 SGHRS and CDR2 YFSETQ. V lost 4 bases, J lost 0 bases, and 12 bases lay in between. The CDR3 runs to 15 residues. In nucleotides, the CDR3 is TGCGCCAGCAGCCTTAGTAGCGCCAGCACAGATACGCAGTATTTT. Encoded protein: CASSLSSASTDTQYF.

This clonotype was observed a few times. This rearrangement joins TRBV30 to TRBJ1-2; 7 bases are shared with TRBD1. Germline CDR1 and CDR2: GTSNPN and SVGIG (reference sequence). V gave up 3 bases and J gave up 4 bases; unmatched junction bases: 5. The CDR3 is 13 amino acids. The CDR3: CAWRSDRVYGYTF. CDR3 sequence (DNA): TGTGCCTGGAGGTCCGACAGGGTCTATGGCTACACCTTC. The variable domain in full, with the rest retrieved from reference TRBV30 and TRBJ1-2, is SQTIHQWPATLVQPVGSPLSLECTVEGTSNPNLYWYRQAAGRGLQLLFYSVGIGQISSEVPQNLSASRPQDRQFILSSKKLLLSDSGFYLCAWRSDRVYGYTFGSGTRLTVV.

A few counts support this clonotype. CDR3 amino acids: CASSLGDRQEAFF. The CDR3 nucleotides read TGTGCCAGCAGCTTAGGGGACCGACAGGAAGCTTTCTTT. This chain uses TRBV11-3 with TRBJ1-1, with D tentatively TRBD1 (5 bases). The V gene lost 1 base and the J gene lost 8 bases, with 11 bases spanning the gap. The germline CDR1 and CDR2 sequences are SGHNT and YENEEA. The CDR3 runs 13 residues.

V and J are TRBV5-6 and TRBJ1-1, with D uncertain. The CDR3 contains 13 residues. In germline, CDR1 is SGHDT, CDR2 YYEEEE. V was cut by 4 bases and J by 1 base, with 8 bases left in between. The chain's CDR3 is CASSRGPNTEAFF. In nucleotides, the CDR3 is TGTGCCAGCAGCCGCGGGCCGAACACTGAAGCTTTCTTT.

The chain recombines TRBV9 with TRBJ2-1; D tentatively reads TRBD1 or TRBD2 (5 bases each). V shed 3 bases and J shed 2 bases, with 12 bases lying between them. The germline V gene encodes CDR1 SGDLS and CDR2 YYNGEE. The CDR3 is made up of 15 amino acids. DNA of the CDR3: TGTGCCAGCAGCGGCGGAAGGGGACCCTACAATGAGCAGTTCTTC. Its protein product is CASSGGRGPYNEQFF.

V usage is TRBV29-1 and J usage is TRBJ1-4; 8 nucleotides match TRBD1. The V segment lost 7 bases and the J segment 8 bases; nucleotides outside the gene matches: 9. The CDR3 is 13 amino acids. Germline CDR1 is SQVTM and CDR2 is ANQGSEA. The CDR3, as DNA: TGCAGCGCTGGGACAGGTCTGCGGGAAAAACTGTTTTTT. As protein: CSAGTGLREKLFF.

The chain recombines TRBV12-3 or TRBV12-4 with TRBJ1-1; no clear D gene. This CDR3 is built from 13 residues. Deletions cut 3 bases from V and 10 bases from J, with 15 bases between. The CDR3 region is CASSFRELGSAFF. DNA for the CDR3: TGTGCCAGCAGTTTTCGAGAGCTTGGGTCAGCTTTCTTT.

V usage is TRBV4-2 and J usage is TRBJ2-1, with 7 nucleotides matching TRBD2. In germline, CDR1 is LGHNA, CDR2 YNFKEQ. This CDR3 spans 17 amino acids. Losses at the gene ends were 4 bases for V and 7 bases for J; bases not matched to a gene: 16. This CDR3 is CASSPRGGAGNENEQFF. In DNA form, the CDR3 reads TGTGCCAGCAGCCCTCGAGGAGGAGCGGGGAACGAGAATGAGCAGTTCTTC.

This clonotype was seen a few times. The chain carries TRBV5-4 and TRBJ2-2, with TRBD2 matching over 14 bases. Germline loops: CDR1 SGHNT, CDR2 YYREEE (reference sequence). This CDR3 is 19 amino acids long. V lost 3 bases and J lost 7; bases outside the gene matches: 14. The CDR3, as DNA: TGTGCCAGCAGCTCCGGGACTAGCGGGAGAAGCGCTACGGTCGGGGAGCTGTTTTTT. Its translation is CASSSGTSGRSATVGELFF.

There are a few counts of this clonotype. This CDR3 reads CASRARRGQETQYF. CDR3 DNA sequence: TGTGCCAGCAGGGCGAGGAGGGGCCAAGAGACCCAGTACTTC. This rearrangement joins TRBV5-5 to TRBJ2-5; D possibly corresponds to TRBD2 (6 bases). This CDR3 has 14 amino acids. Between the trimmed V and J ends, which lost 5 bases and 1 base, there was a span of 12 bases. The germline V gene encodes CDR1 SGHKS and CDR2 YYEKEE (reference sequence).

The V gene is TRBV12-3 or TRBV12-4, the J gene TRBJ2-3; 7 nucleotides align to TRBD2. V lost 5 bases to trimming and J lost 6 bases; unmatched junction nucleotides: 14. This CDR3 has 16 amino acids. The CDR3 DNA reads TGTGCCAGCAGTCCCCACGGGACTACCCGAGGGGATACGCAGTATTTT. Translated, it gives CASSPHGTTRGDTQYF.

The CDR3 DNA is TGTGCCAGCTCACCTAGTGGAAGCTGGGGCGAGCAGTACTTC. This sequence encodes CASSPSGSWGEQYF. The chain links TRBV18 to TRBJ2-7; D call uncertain. Germline V gene sequence: CDR1 KGHSH, CDR2 LQKENI. Trimming stripped 3 bases from V and 6 bases from J, with 15 bases between. The CDR3 has 14 residues.